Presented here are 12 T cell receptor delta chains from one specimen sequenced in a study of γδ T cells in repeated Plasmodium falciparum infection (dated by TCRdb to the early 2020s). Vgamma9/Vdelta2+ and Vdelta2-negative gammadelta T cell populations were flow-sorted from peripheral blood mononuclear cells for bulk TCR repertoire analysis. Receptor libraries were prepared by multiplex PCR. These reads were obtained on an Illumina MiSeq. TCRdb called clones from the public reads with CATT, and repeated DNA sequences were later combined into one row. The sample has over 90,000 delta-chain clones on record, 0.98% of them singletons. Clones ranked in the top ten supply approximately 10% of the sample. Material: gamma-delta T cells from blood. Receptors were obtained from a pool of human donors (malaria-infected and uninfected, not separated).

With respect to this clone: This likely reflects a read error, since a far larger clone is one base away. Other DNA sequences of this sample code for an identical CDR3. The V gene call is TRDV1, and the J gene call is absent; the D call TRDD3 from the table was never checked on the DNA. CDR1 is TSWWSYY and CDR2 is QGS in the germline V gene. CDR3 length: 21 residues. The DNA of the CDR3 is TGTGCTCTTGGGGAACACCGCATGCGACTGGGGGCTCTCCTTCTCTTGGATAAGCTCATCTTT. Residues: CALGEHRMRLGALLLLDKLIF.

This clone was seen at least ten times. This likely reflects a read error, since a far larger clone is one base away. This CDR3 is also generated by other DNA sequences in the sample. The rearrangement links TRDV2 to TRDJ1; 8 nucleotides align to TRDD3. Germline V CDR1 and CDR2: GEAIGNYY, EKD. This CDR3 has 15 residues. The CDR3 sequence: CACDTGMGDTDKLIF. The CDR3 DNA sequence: TGCGCCTGTGACACCGGGATGGGGGATACCGATAAACTCATCTTT.

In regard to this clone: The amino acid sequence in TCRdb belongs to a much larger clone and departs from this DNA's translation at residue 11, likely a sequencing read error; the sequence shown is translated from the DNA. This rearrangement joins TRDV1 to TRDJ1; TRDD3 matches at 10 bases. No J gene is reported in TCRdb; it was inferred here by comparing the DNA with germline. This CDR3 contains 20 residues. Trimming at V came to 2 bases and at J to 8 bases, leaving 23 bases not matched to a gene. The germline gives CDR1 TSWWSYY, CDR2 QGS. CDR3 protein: CALGENSCGLPLWGIQKLIF. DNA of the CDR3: TGTGCTCTTGGGGAAAATTCCTGCGGCCTTCCCCTGTGGGGGATACAGAAACTCATCTTT.

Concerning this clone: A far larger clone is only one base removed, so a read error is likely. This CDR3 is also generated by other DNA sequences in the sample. CDR3 in amino acids: CALGRAGPYTDKLIF. The CDR3 bases are TGCGCTCTTGGTCGCGCCGGCCCGTACACCGATAAACTCATCTTT. The chain combines TRDV1 with TRDJ1; D uncertain. TCRdb does not report a J gene; here it was assigned by matching the DNA to germline references. Germline loops: CDR1 TSWWSYY, CDR2 QGS. The CDR3 consists of 15 residues.

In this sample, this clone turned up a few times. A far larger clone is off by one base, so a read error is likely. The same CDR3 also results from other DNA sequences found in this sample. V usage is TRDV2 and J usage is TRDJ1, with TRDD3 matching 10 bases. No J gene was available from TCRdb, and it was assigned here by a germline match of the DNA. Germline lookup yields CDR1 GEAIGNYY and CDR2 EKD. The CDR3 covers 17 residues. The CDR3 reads CACDTVGLGGYTDKLIF. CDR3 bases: TGTGCCTGTGACACCGTAGGGCTTGGGGGATACACTGATAAACTCATCTTT.

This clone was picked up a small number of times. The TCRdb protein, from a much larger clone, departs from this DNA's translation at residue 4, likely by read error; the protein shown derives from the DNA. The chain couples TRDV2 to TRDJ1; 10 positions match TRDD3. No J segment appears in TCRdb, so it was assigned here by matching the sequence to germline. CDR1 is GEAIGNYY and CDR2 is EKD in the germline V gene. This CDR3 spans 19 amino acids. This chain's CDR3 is CACGTRLRWGINYTDKLIF. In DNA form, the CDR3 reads TGTGCCTGTGGCACCCGACTACGCTGGGGGATAAACTACACCGATAAACTCATCTTT.

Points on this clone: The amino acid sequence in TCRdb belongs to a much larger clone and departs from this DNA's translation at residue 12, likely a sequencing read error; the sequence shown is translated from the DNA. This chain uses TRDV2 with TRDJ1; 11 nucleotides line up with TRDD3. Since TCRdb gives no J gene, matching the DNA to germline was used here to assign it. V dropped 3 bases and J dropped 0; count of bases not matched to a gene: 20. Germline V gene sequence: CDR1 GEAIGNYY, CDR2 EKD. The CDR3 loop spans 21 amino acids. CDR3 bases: TGTGCCTGTGACGCCCTAATGGGGGATACGGGACCGCGCGGGAACACCGATAAACTCATCTTT. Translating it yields CACDALMGDTGPRGNTDKLIF.

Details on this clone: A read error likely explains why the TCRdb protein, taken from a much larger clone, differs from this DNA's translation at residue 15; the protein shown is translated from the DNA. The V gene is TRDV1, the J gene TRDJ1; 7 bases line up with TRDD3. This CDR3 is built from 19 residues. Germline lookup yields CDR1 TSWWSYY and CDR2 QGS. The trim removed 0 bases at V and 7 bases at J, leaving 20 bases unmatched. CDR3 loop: CALGELFPRASRWGTKLIF. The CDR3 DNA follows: TGTGCTCTTGGGGAACTATTCCCCCGGGCTTCACGTTGGGGGACTAAACTCATCTTT.

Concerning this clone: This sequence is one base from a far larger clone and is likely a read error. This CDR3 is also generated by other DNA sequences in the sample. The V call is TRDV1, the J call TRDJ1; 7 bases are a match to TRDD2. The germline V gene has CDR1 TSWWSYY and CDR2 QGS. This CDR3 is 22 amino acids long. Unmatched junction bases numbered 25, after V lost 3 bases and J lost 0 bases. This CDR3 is CALGDLPRRDRTSLTYTDKLIF. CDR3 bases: TGTGCTCTTGGGGATCTTCCTAGAAGGGACCGTACATCGTTAACTTACACCGATAAACTCATCTTT.

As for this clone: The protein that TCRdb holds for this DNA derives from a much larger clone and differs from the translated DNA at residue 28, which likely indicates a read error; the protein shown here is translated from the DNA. The CDR3: CALGTQAQSPKPLPYWGIRTPFLNTDKPIF. As DNA, the CDR3 is TGTGCTCTTGGGACTCAGGCGCAATCACCGAAACCTCTCCCATACTGGGGGATACGCACGCCCTTCCTAAACACCGATAAACCCATCTTT. The J gene went uncalled, whereas the V gene is TRDV1; the table assigns TRDD3, which was not confirmed against the DNA. The CDR3 is 30 amino acids. Germline CDR1 and CDR2: TSWWSYY and QGS.

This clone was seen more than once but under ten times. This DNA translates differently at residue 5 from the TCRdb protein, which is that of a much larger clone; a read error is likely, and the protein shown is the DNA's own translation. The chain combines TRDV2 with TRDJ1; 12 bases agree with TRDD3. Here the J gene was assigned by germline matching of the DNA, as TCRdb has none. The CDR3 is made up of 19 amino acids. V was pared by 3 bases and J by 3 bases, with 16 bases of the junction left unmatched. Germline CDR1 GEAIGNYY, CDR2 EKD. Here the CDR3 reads CACDAVPGGYAGVPDKLIF. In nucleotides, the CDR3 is TGTGCCTGTGACGCCGTTCCTGGGGGATACGCGGGAGTACCCGATAAACTCATCTTT.

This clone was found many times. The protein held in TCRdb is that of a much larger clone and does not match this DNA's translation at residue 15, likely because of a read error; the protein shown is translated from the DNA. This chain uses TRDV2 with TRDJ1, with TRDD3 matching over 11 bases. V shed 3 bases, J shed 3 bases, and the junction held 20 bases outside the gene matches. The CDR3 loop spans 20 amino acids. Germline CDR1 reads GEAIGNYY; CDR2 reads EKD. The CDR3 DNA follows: TGTGCCTGTGACCCGCTTTATGTTACTGGGGGATATACTTCACCCGATAAACTCATCTTT. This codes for CACDPLYVTGGYTSPDKLIF.